Listed below are T cell receptor beta chains from one sample, sequenced in a study of cytomegalovirus exposure and HLA in healthy donors. Libraries were prepared by immunoSEQ multiplex PCR; TCRdb keeps only in-frame clonotypes and omits some of them. The sample carries some 170,000 clones, roughly four fifths recorded once. The sequencing input was PBMCs. The receptor source for this set is a male donor in good health and CMV-seronegative. Both conserved end residues are part of each CDR3. D genes are given only for firm matches. Clone size appears in some rows only: once, few, many, or a class for an expanded clone.

V gene: TRBV12-5; D gene: .; J gene: TRBJ2-3; CDR3 length: 18; clone size: .; CDR3 protein: CASGLVKDGETYTDTQYF; CDR3 DNA: TGTGCTAGTGGTTTGGTAAAAGACGGAGAGACGTACACAGATACGCAGTATTTT
V gene: TRBV6-1; D gene: .; J gene: TRBJ2-7; CDR3 length: 15; clone size: .; CDR3 protein: CASSETAYRTYEQYF; CDR3 DNA: TGTGCCAGCAGTGAAACGGCTTACAGAACCTACGAGCAGTACTTC
V gene: TRBV6-5; D gene: .; J gene: TRBJ1-1; CDR3 length: 12; clone size: .; CDR3 protein: CASSYGPGITFF; CDR3 DNA: TGTGCCAGCAGTTATGGGCCAGGGATAACTTTCTTT
V gene: TRBV4-2; D gene: .; J gene: TRBJ1-4; CDR3 length: 16; clone size: .; CDR3 protein: CASSQEGRPGNEKLFF; CDR3 DNA: TGTGCCAGCAGCCAAGAGGGGCGGCCTGGTAATGAAAAACTGTTTTTT
V gene: TRBV11-2; D gene: TRBD2; J gene: TRBJ2-2; CDR3 length: 17; clone size: .; CDR3 protein: CASSAGTSGRVTGELFF; CDR3 DNA: TGTGCCAGCAGCGCCGGGACTAGCGGGAGAGTCACCGGGGAGCTGTTTTTT
V gene: TRBV4-3; D gene: .; J gene: TRBJ1-5; CDR3 length: 14; clone size: few; CDR3 protein: CASSEERVRQPQHF; CDR3 DNA: TGCGCCAGCAGCGAAGAGAGGGTAAGGCAGCCCCAGCATTTT
V gene: TRBV5-1; D gene: .; J gene: TRBJ2-1; CDR3 length: 15; clone size: .; CDR3 protein: CASSLLPGDYNEQFF; CDR3 DNA: TGCGCCAGCAGCTTACTTCCCGGGGACTACAATGAGCAGTTCTTC
V gene: TRBV6-5; D gene: .; J gene: TRBJ1-2; CDR3 length: 14; clone size: .; CDR3 protein: CASSYVGVGYGYTF; CDR3 DNA: TGTGCCAGCAGTTACGTAGGGGTCGGCTATGGCTACACCTTC
V gene: TRBV4-2; D gene: TRBD2; J gene: TRBJ2-3; CDR3 length: 16; clone size: .; CDR3 protein: CASSQEGLAGAPTQYF; CDR3 DNA: TGTGCCAGCAGCCAAGAGGGACTAGCGGGGGCCCCTACGCAGTATTTT
V gene: TRBV18; D gene: TRBD1; J gene: TRBJ2-6; CDR3 length: 17; clone size: .; CDR3 protein: CASSPRDSLSGANVLTF; CDR3 DNA: TGTGCCAGCTCACCAAGGGACAGTCTCTCTGGGGCCAACGTCCTGACTTTC
V gene: TRBV28; D gene: .; J gene: TRBJ1-2; CDR3 length: 17; clone size: once; CDR3 protein: CASSFYHIQFSGYGYTF; CDR3 DNA: TGTGCCAGCAGTTTTTATCACATTCAGTTTTCGGGGTATGGCTACACCTTC
V gene: TRBV7-3; D gene: .; J gene: TRBJ2-1; CDR3 length: 16; clone size: .; CDR3 protein: CASSLSSGSSYNEQFF; CDR3 DNA: TGTGCCAGCAGCCTAAGTAGCGGAAGCTCCTACAATGAGCAGTTCTTC
V gene: TRBV4-1; D gene: .; J gene: TRBJ1-5; CDR3 length: 14; clone size: .; CDR3 protein: CASSQEGGRQPQHF; CDR3 DNA: TGCGCCAGCAGCCAAGAGGGAGGGAGGCAGCCCCAGCATTTT
V gene: TRBV4-1; D gene: TRBD1; J gene: TRBJ1-3; CDR3 length: 16; clone size: .; CDR3 protein: CASSQDAGGVGNTIYF; CDR3 DNA: TGCGCCAGCAGCCAAGACGCAGGGGGCGTGGGAAACACCATATATTTT
V gene: TRBV4-1; D gene: .; J gene: TRBJ1-6; CDR3 length: 13; clone size: .; CDR3 protein: CASSQDNGGPLHF; CDR3 DNA: TGCGCCAGCAGCCAAGATAACGGTGGACCCCTCCACTTT
V gene: TRBV5-1; D gene: .; J gene: TRBJ2-5; CDR3 length: 15; clone size: .; CDR3 protein: CASSLEARSVKTQYF; CDR3 DNA: TGCGCCAGCAGCTTGGAGGCTAGAAGTGTAAAGACCCAGTACTTC
V gene: TRBV5-4; D gene: TRBD2; J gene: TRBJ2-3; CDR3 length: 19; clone size: .; CDR3 protein: CASSLATGLAGGRTDTQYF; CDR3 DNA: TGTGCCAGCAGCTTGGCCACGGGACTAGCGGGGGGTCGCACAGATACGCAGTATTTT
V gene: TRBV4-2; D gene: TRBD1; J gene: TRBJ1-2; CDR3 length: 14; clone size: once; CDR3 protein: CASSQDIQGSGYTF; CDR3 DNA: TGTGCCAGCAGCCAAGATATACAGGGGAGTGGCTACACCTTC
V gene: TRBV7-2; D gene: .; J gene: TRBJ1-5; CDR3 length: 12; clone size: .; CDR3 protein: CASSLDEQPQHF; CDR3 DNA: TGTGCCAGCAGCTTAGACGAGCAGCCCCAGCATTTT
V gene: TRBV28; D gene: .; J gene: TRBJ2-3; CDR3 length: 16; clone size: .; CDR3 protein: CASSPPTGWRTDTQYF; CDR3 DNA: TGTGCCAGCAGTCCTCCGACAGGCTGGCGCACAGATACGCAGTATTTT
V gene: TRBV30; D gene: .; J gene: TRBJ1-6; CDR3 length: 12; clone size: .; CDR3 protein: CAWGLVSGPLHF; CDR3 DNA: TGTGCCTGGGGACTCGTATCGGGACCCCTCCACTTT
V gene: TRBV19; D gene: .; J gene: TRBJ2-3; CDR3 length: 16; clone size: .; CDR3 protein: CASRPRGRTSTDTQYF; CDR3 DNA: TGTGCCAGTAGACCTCGAGGGAGAACTAGCACAGATACGCAGTATTTT
V gene: TRBV27; D gene: .; J gene: TRBJ2-5; CDR3 length: 15; clone size: few; CDR3 protein: CASSPQYPTQETQYF; CDR3 DNA: TGTGCCAGCAGTCCACAATACCCCACCCAAGAGACCCAGTACTTC
V gene: TRBV27; D gene: TRBD2; J gene: TRBJ2-7; CDR3 length: 15; clone size: .; CDR3 protein: CASSLVREGPYEQYF; CDR3 DNA: TGTGCCAGCAGTTTAGTGCGGGAGGGACCCTACGAGCAGTACTTC
V gene: TRBV11-2; D gene: .; J gene: TRBJ2-7; CDR3 length: 12; clone size: .; CDR3 protein: CASSPRVYEQYF; CDR3 DNA: TGTGCCAGCAGCCCCCGGGTCTACGAGCAGTACTTC
V gene: TRBV18; D gene: TRBD1; J gene: TRBJ1-2; CDR3 length: 13; clone size: .; CDR3 protein: CASSPDRGEGYTF; CDR3 DNA: TGTGCCAGCTCCCCTGACAGGGGGGAAGGCTACACCTTC
V gene: TRBV27; D gene: TRBD1; J gene: TRBJ2-2; CDR3 length: 15; clone size: few; CDR3 protein: CASSSQDRGTGELFF; CDR3 DNA: TGTGCCAGCAGTTCCCAGGACAGGGGGACCGGGGAGCTGTTTTTT
V gene: TRBV19; D gene: .; J gene: TRBJ1-4; CDR3 length: 15; clone size: once; CDR3 protein: CASTVTRGTNEKLFF; CDR3 DNA: TGTGCCAGTACCGTGACTAGGGGAACTAATGAAAAACTGTTTTTT
V gene: TRBV7-6; D gene: .; J gene: TRBJ1-5; CDR3 length: 15; clone size: .; CDR3 protein: CASSSVRGVNQPQHF; CDR3 DNA: TGTGCCAGCAGCTCCGTCAGGGGCGTCAATCAGCCCCAGCATTTT
V gene: TRBV28; D gene: .; J gene: TRBJ1-5; CDR3 length: 14; clone size: .; CDR3 protein: CASTSGQLDQPQHF; CDR3 DNA: TGTGCCAGCACCAGCGGACAGCTCGATCAGCCCCAGCATTTT
V gene: TRBV6-6; D gene: TRBD1; J gene: TRBJ1-1; CDR3 length: 14; clone size: .; CDR3 protein: CASSYSTGETEAFF; CDR3 DNA: TGTGCCAGCAGTTACAGCACAGGGGAGACTGAAGCTTTCTTT
V gene: TRBV10-3; D gene: .; J gene: TRBJ1-1; CDR3 length: 14; clone size: .; CDR3 protein: CAISQGGEVTEAFF; CDR3 DNA: TGTGCCATCAGTCAGGGCGGAGAGGTCACTGAAGCTTTCTTT
V gene: TRBV6-6; D gene: TRBD2; J gene: TRBJ2-5; CDR3 length: 15; clone size: .; CDR3 protein: CASSPRTSAQETQYF; CDR3 DNA: TGTGCCAGCAGTCCCCGGACTAGCGCCCAAGAGACCCAGTACTTC
V gene: TRBV25-1; D gene: .; J gene: TRBJ2-1; CDR3 length: 15; clone size: .; CDR3 protein: CASSSTAAGDNEQFF; CDR3 DNA: TGTGCCAGCAGTTCTACCGCCGCCGGAGACAATGAGCAGTTCTTC
V gene: TRBV30; D gene: .; J gene: TRBJ1-5; CDR3 length: 16; clone size: .; CDR3 protein: CAWSVRGRGSNQPQHF; CDR3 DNA: TGTGCCTGGAGTGTACGAGGGAGAGGGAGCAATCAGCCCCAGCATTTT
V gene: TRBV18; D gene: .; J gene: TRBJ2-7; CDR3 length: 13; clone size: .; CDR3 protein: CASSKQDTYEQYF; CDR3 DNA: TGTGCCAGCTCAAAACAGGATACCTACGAGCAGTACTTC
V gene: TRBV6-5; D gene: TRBD2; J gene: TRBJ2-7; CDR3 length: 15; clone size: .; CDR3 protein: CASSSGSGALYEQYF; CDR3 DNA: TGTGCCAGCAGTTCGGGTAGCGGGGCGTTATACGAGCAGTACTTC
V gene: TRBV19; D gene: TRBD1; J gene: TRBJ1-1; CDR3 length: 13; clone size: .; CDR3 protein: CASNQGVWTEAFF; CDR3 DNA: TGTGCCAGTAACCAGGGGGTGTGGACTGAAGCTTTCTTT
V gene: TRBV6-6; D gene: .; J gene: TRBJ1-2; CDR3 length: 13; clone size: .; CDR3 protein: CASSYGANYGYTF; CDR3 DNA: TGTGCCAGCAGTTACGGGGCGAACTATGGCTACACCTTC
V gene: TRBV7-3; D gene: TRBD1; J gene: TRBJ2-1; CDR3 length: 15; clone size: .; CDR3 protein: CASSSGTGVYNEQFF; CDR3 DNA: TGTGCCAGCAGCTCCGGGACAGGGGTCTACAATGAGCAGTTCTTC
V gene: TRBV7-7; D gene: .; J gene: TRBJ1-1; CDR3 length: 16; clone size: .; CDR3 protein: CASSLEGRDSNTEAFF; CDR3 DNA: TGTGCCAGCAGCTTAGAGGGCAGGGATTCAAACACTGAAGCTTTCTTT
V gene: TRBV6-5; D gene: .; J gene: TRBJ2-7; CDR3 length: 15; clone size: once; CDR3 protein: CASSRARGNFYEQYF; CDR3 DNA: TGTGCCAGCTCGAGGGCGAGGGGGAATTTTTACGAGCAGTACTTC
V gene: TRBV6-6; D gene: .; J gene: TRBJ1-5; CDR3 length: 13; clone size: .; CDR3 protein: CASSYRGDRPQHF; CDR3 DNA: TGTGCCAGCAGTTACCGGGGAGATCGGCCCCAGCATTTT
V gene: TRBV28; D gene: .; J gene: TRBJ1-5; CDR3 length: 15; clone size: .; CDR3 protein: CASRTRGNGNQPQHF; CDR3 DNA: TGTGCCAGCAGGACAAGGGGTAATGGCAATCAGCCCCAGCATTTT
V gene: TRBV7-3; D gene: TRBD1; J gene: TRBJ1-1; CDR3 length: 14; clone size: few; CDR3 protein: CASSRDRGTTEAFF; CDR3 DNA: TGTGCCAGCAGCCGAGACAGGGGGACAACTGAAGCTTTCTTT
V gene: TRBV4-2; D gene: .; J gene: TRBJ2-1; CDR3 length: 14; clone size: .; CDR3 protein: CASSQVGSYNEQFF; CDR3 DNA: TGTGCCAGCAGCCAAGTGGGCTCATACAATGAGCAGTTCTTC
V gene: TRBV10-3; D gene: .; J gene: TRBJ1-4; CDR3 length: 14; clone size: few; CDR3 protein: CAISESTTNEKLFF; CDR3 DNA: TGTGCCATCAGTGAGTCTACAACTAATGAAAAACTGTTTTTT
V gene: TRBV6-1; D gene: .; J gene: TRBJ1-3; CDR3 length: 11; clone size: once; CDR3 protein: CASTPGNTIYF; CDR3 DNA: TGTGCCAGCACCCCGGGAAACACCATATATTTT
V gene: TRBV5-4; D gene: .; J gene: TRBJ1-6; CDR3 length: 14; clone size: .; CDR3 protein: CASSLGQGGSPLHF; CDR3 DNA: TGTGCCAGCAGCTTGGGGCAAGGGGGTTCACCCCTCCACTTT
V gene: TRBV19; D gene: .; J gene: TRBJ1-5; CDR3 length: 14; clone size: .; CDR3 protein: CASSPRQIHQPQHF; CDR3 DNA: TGTGCCAGTAGTCCACGACAAATCCATCAGCCCCAGCATTTT
V gene: TRBV30; D gene: .; J gene: TRBJ1-5; CDR3 length: 14; clone size: .; CDR3 protein: CAFREKYSNQPQHF; CDR3 DNA: TGTGCCTTTAGGGAGAAATATAGCAATCAGCCCCAGCATTTT
V gene: TRBV5-1; D gene: .; J gene: TRBJ2-3; CDR3 length: 15; clone size: .; CDR3 protein: CASSLEPSSTDTQYF; CDR3 DNA: TGCGCCAGCAGCTTGGAGCCGTCTAGCACAGATACGCAGTATTTT
V gene: TRBV11-2; D gene: TRBD1; J gene: TRBJ1-5; CDR3 length: 16; clone size: few; CDR3 protein: CASSTLQGTSNQPQHF; CDR3 DNA: TGTGCCAGCAGCACCCTACAGGGGACGAGCAATCAGCCCCAGCATTTT